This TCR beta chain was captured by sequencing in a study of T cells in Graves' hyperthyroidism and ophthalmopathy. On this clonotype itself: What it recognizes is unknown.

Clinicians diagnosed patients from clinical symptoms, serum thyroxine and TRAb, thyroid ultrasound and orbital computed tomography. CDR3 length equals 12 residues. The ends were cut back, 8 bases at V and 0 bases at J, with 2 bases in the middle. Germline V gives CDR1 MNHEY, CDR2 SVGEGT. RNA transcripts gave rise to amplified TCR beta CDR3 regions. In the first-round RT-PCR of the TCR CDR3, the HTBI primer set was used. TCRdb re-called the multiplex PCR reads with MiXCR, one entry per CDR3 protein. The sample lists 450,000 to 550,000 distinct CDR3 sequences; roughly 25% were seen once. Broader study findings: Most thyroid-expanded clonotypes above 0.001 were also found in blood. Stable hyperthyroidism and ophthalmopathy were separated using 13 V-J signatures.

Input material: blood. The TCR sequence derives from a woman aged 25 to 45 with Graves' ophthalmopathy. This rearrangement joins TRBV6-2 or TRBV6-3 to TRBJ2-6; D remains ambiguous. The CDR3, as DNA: TGTGCCAGCTACTCTGGGGCCAACGTCCTGACTTTC. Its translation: CASYSGANVLTF.